This T cell receptor (beta chain) was identified during a study of shared clonotypes between healthy human individuals. Overall study results and limits: Clonotype sharing among donors was thought likely to change with sequencing depth.

Genomic DNA per cell subset filled all wells of several immunoSEQ plates. Clones were sequenced by immunoSEQ multiplex PCR, and TCRdb holds only the in-frame ones, with some missing. Found here are a few hundred thousand clones, roughly 91% of them singletons; the top ten hold roughly 17%. V was trimmed by 0 bases and J by 0 bases, leaving 10 bases between them. This CDR3 is 15 amino acids long. Germline-derived CDR1 and CDR2 are SGHRS and YFSETQ. In regard to this clone: Its antigen is not identified. Other DNA sequences of this sample code for an identical CDR3.

Sequenced sample: memory CD8+ T cells sorted from blood. The subset here: CD45RO+ cells pooled with CCR7-negative TemRA cells. The chain combines TRBV5-1 with TRBJ2-7; the D is unclear. This clonotype originated in a man aged 18-30 years in good health. For the CDR3, the DNA is TGCGCCAGCAGCTTGGAGTGGGGAAGCTCCTACGAGCAGTACTTC. Translation: CASSLEWGSSYEQYF.